This paragraph covers one T cell receptor (beta chain) sequence. Cohort placement rested on clinical history that participants reported themselves. These data are taken from a study of blood T cell repertoires in COVID-19. On the study more broadly: Donors in the United States, Italy and Spain gave samples during acute or convalescent COVID-19.

Germline values: CDR1 ENHRY, CDR2 SYGVKD. The V end was cut by 6 bases, the J end by 7 bases, with 15 bases between. This CDR3 region has 14 residues. Study processing details: Reference gene primer amplification in the assay estimated nucleated cell counts. Using immunoSEQ multiplex PCR, the repertoire was profiled, and TCRdb retains in-frame clones only, with some absent. That table is the source of V, J and clone size, and D and trimming were worked out from the DNA. There are under 150,000 clones in the sample; around 81% occur only once, and 6.2% lies in the top ten. This chain joins TRBV10-3 and TRBJ1-4; TRBD1 might be the D (6 bases). This receptor was obtained from a woman between 40 and 55 years old who had recovered from COVID-19. The source material was PBMCs or T cells enriched from blood (not recorded which). CDR3 region: CAIRGDGGREKLFF. For the CDR3, the DNA is TGTGCCATCAGAGGAGATGGGGGCCGTGAAAAACTGTTTTTT.